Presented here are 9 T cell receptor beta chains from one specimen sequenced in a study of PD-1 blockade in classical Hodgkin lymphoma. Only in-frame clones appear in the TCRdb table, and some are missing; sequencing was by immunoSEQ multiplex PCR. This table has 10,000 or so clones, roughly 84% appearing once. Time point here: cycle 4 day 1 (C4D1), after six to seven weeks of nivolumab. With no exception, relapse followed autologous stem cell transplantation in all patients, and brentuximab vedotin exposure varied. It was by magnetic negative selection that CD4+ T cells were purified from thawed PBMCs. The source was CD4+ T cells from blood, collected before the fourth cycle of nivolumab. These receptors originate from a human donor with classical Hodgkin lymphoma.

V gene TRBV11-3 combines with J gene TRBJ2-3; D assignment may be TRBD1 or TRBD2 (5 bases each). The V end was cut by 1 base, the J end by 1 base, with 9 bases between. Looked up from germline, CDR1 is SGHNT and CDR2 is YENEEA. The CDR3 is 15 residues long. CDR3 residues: CASSLGGTGTDTQYF. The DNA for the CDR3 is TGTGCCAGCAGCTTAGGAGGGACGGGCACAGATACGCAGTATTTT.

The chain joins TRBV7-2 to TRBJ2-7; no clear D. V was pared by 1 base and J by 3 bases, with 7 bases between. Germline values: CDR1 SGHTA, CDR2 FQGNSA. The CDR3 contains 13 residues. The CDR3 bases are TGTGCCAGCAGCTTAGTTCAGCGCTACGAGCAGTACTTC. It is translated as CASSLVQRYEQYF.

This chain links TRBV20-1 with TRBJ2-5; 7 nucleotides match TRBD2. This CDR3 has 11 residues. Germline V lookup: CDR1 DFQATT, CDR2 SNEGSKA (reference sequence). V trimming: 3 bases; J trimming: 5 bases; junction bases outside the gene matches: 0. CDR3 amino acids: CSASGRETQYF. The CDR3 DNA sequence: TGCAGTGCTAGCGGGAGGGAGACCCAGTACTTC.

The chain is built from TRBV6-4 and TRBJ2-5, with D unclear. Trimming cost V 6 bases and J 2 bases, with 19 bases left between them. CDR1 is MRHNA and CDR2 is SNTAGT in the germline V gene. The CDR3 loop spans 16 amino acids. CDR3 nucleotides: TGTGCCAGCAGCCAACCCACCGGAGCAGTTCAAGAGACCCAGTACTTC. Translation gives CASSQPTGAVQETQYF.

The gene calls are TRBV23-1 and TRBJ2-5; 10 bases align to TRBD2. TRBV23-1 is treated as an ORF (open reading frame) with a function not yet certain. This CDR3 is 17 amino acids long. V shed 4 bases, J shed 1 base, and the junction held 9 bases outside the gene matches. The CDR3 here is CASSRSWLAGAQETQYF. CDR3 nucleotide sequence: TGCGCCAGCAGTCGTTCATGGCTAGCGGGAGCCCAAGAGACCCAGTACTTC.

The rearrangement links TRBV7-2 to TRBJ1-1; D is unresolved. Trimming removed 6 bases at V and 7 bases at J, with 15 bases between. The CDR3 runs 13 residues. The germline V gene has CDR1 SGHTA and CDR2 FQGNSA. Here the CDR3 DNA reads TGTGCCAGCAGGATAACGCCACGGGTTGAAGCTTTCTTT. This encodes CASRITPRVEAFF. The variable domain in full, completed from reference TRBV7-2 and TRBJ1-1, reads GAGVSQSPSNKVTEKGKDVELRCDPISGHTALYWYRQSLGQGLEFLIYFQGNSAPDKSGLPSDRFSAERTGGSVSTLTIQRTQQEDSAVYLCASRITPRVEAFFGQGTRLTVV.

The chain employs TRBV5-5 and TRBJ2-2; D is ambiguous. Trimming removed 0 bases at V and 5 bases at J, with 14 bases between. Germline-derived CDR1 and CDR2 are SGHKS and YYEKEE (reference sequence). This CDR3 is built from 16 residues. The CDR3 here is CASSLGDPLSTGELFF. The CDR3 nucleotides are TGTGCCAGCAGCTTGGGAGACCCCCTTTCAACCGGGGAGCTGTTTTTT. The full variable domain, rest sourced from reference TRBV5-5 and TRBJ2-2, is DAGVTQSPTHLIKTRGQQVTLRCSPISGHKSVSWYQQVLGQGPQFIFQYYEKEERGRGNFPDRFSARQFPNYSSELNVNALLLGDSALYLCASSLGDPLSTGELFFGEGSRLTVL.

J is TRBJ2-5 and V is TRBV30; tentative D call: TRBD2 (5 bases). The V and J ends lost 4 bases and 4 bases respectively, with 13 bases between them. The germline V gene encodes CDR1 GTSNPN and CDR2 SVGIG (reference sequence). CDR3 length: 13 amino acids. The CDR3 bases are TGTGCCTGGAATAAGCTAGCCGGAGAGACCCAGTACTTC. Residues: CAWNKLAGETQYF.

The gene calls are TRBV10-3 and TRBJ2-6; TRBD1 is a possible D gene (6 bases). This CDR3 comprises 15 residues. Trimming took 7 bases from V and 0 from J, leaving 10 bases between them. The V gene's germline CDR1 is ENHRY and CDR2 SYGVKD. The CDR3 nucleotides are TGTGCCATCAATCCGGACAGCTCTGGGGCCAACGTCCTGACTTTC. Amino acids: CAINPDSSGANVLTF.